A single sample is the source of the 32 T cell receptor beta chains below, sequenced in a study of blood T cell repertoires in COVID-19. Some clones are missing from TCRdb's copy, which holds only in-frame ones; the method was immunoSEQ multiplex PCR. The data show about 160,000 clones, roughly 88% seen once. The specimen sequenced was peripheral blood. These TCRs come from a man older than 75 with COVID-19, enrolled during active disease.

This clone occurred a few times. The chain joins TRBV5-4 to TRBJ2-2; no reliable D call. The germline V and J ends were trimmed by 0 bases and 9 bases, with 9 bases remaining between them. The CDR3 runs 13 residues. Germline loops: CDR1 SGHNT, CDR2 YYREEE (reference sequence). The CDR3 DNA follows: TGTGCCAGCAGCTTGGAACTAACTAGGGAGCTGTTTTTT. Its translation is CASSLELTRELFF.

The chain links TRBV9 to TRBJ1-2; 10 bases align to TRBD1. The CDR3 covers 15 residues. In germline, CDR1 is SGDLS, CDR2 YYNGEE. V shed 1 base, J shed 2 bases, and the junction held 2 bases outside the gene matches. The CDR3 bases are TGTGCCAGCAGCGTATGGGGACAGGGGAACTATGGCTACACCTTC. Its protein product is CASSVWGQGNYGYTF.

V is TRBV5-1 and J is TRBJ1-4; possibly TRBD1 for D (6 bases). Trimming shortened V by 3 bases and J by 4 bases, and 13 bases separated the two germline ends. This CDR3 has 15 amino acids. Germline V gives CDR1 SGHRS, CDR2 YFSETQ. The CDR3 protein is CASSSSGALNEKLFF. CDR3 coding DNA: TGCGCCAGCAGCTCCTCAGGGGCTCTTAATGAAAAACTGTTTTTT. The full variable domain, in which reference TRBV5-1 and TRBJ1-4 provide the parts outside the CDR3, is KAGVTQTPRYLIKTRGQQVTLSCSPISGHRSVSWYQQTPGQGLQFLFEYFSETQRNKGNFPGRFSGRQFSNSRSEMNVSTLELGDSALYLCASSSSGALNEKLFFGSGTQLSVL.

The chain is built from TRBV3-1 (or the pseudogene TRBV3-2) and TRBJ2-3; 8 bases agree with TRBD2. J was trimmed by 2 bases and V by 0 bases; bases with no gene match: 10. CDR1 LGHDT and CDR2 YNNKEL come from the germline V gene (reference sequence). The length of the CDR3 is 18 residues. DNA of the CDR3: TGTGCCAGCAGCCAAGATTTGGGAAGCGGGGGTCACACAGATACGCAGTATTTT. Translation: CASSQDLGSGGHTDTQYF.

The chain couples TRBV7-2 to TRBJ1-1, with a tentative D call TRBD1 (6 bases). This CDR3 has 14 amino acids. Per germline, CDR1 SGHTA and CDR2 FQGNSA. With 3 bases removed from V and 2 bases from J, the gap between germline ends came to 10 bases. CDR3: CASSFWGLNTEAFF. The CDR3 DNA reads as TGTGCCAGCAGCTTTTGGGGGCTAAACACTGAAGCTTTCTTT.

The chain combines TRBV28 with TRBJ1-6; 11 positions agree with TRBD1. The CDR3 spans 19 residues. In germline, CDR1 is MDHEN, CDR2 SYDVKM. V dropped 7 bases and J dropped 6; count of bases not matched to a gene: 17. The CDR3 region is CASTQWGRTGGVGNSPLHF. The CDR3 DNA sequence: TGTGCCAGCACCCAATGGGGGAGGACAGGGGGCGTTGGTAATTCACCCCTCCACTTT.

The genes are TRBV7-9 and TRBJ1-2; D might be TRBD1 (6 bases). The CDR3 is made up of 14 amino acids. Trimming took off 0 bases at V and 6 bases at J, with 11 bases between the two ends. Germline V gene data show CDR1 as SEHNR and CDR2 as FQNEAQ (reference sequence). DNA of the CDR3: TGTGCCAGCAGCTTAGCGCGGGGGGCGGATGGCTACACCTTC. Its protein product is CASSLARGADGYTF. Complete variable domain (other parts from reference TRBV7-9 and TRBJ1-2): DTGVSQNPRHKITKRGQNVTFRCDPISEHNRLYWYRQTLGQGPEFLTYFQNEAQLEKSRLLSDRFSAERPKGSFSTLEIQRTEQGDSAMYLCASSLARGADGYTFGSGTRLTVV.

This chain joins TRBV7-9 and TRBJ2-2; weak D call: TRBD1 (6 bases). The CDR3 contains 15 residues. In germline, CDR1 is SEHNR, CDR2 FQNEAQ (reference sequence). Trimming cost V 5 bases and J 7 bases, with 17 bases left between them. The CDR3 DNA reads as TGTGCCAGCAGCCCCAGGACAGTCGGTGGCGGGGAGCTGTTTTTT. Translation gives CASSPRTVGGGELFF. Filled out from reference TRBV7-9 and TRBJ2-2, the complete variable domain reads DTGVSQNPRHKITKRGQNVTFRCDPISEHNRLYWYRQTLGQGPEFLTYFQNEAQLEKSRLLSDRFSAERPKGSFSTLEIQRTEQGDSAMYLCASSPRTVGGGELFFGEGSRLTVL.

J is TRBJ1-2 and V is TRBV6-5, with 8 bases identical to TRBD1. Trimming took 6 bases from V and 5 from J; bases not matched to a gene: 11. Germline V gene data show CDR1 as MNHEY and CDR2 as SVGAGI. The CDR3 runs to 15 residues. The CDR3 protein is CASSTGGFLGYGYTF. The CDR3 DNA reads TGTGCCAGCAGCACAGGGGGTTTTCTCGGATATGGCTACACCTTC.

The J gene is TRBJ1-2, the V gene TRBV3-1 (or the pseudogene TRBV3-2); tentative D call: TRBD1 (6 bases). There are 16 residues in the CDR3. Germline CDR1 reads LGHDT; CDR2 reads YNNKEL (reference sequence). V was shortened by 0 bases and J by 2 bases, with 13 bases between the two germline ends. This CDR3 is CASSQDHGGTNYGYTF. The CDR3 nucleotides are TGTGCCAGCAGCCAAGATCACGGGGGGACAAACTATGGCTACACCTTC.

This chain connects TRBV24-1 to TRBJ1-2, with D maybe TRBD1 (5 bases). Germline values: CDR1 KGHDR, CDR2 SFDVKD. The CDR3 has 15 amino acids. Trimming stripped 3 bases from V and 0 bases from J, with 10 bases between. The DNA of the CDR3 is TGTGCCACCAGTGATCCTACGACAGCTAACTATGGCTACACCTTC. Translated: CATSDPTTANYGYTF.

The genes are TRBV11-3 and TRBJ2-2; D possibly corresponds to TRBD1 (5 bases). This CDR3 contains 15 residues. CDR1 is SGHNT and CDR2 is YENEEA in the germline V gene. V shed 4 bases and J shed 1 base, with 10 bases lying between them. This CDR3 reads CASSSRVRNTGELFF. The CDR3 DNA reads TGTGCCAGCAGCTCCAGGGTTCGGAACACCGGGGAGCTGTTTTTT. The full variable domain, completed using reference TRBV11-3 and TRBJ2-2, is EAGVVQSPRYKIIEKKQPVAFWCNPISGHNTLYWYLQNLGQGPELLIRYENEEAVDDSQLPKDRFSAERLKGVDSTLKIQPAELGDSAVYLCASSSRVRNTGELFFGEGSRLTVL.

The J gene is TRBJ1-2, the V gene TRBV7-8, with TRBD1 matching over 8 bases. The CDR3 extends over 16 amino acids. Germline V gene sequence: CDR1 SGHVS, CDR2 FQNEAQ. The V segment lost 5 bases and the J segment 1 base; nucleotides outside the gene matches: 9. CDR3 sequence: CASSPGQGARNYGYTF. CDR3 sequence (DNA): TGTGCCAGCAGCCCGGGGCAGGGGGCGCGTAACTATGGCTACACCTTC. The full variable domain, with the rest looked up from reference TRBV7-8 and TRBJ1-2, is GAGVSQSPRYKVAKRGQDVALRCDPISGHVSLFWYQQALGQGPEFLTYFQNEAQLDKSGLPSDRFFAERPEGSVSTLKIQRTQQEDSAVYLCASSPGQGARNYGYTFGSGTRLTVV.

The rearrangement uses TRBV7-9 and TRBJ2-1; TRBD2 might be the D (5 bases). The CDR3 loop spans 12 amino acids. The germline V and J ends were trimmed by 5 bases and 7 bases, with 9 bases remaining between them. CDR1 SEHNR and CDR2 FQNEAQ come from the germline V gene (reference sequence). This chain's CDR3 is CASSPPGNEQFF. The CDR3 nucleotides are TGTGCCAGCAGCCCCCCGGGGAATGAGCAGTTCTTC.

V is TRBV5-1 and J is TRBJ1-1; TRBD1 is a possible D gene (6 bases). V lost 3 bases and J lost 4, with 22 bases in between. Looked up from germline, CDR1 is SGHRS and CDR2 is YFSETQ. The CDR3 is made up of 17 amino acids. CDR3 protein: CASSSQGSMIRGTEAFF. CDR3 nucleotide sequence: TGCGCCAGCAGCTCCCAGGGGTCTATGATTCGCGGCACTGAAGCTTTCTTT.

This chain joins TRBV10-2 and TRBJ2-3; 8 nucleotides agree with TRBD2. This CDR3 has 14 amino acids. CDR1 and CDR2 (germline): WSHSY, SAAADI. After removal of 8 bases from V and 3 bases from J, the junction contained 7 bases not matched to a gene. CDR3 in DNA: TGCGCCAGCGCCCTGGGACTAGGGACAGATACGCAGTATTTT. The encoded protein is CASALGLGTDTQYF.

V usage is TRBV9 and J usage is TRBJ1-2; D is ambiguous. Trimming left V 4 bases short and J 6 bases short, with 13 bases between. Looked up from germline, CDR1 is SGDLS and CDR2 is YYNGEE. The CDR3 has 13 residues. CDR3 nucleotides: TGTGCCAGCAGCCCAGAGGGCCAGCATGGCTACACCTTC. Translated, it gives CASSPEGQHGYTF.

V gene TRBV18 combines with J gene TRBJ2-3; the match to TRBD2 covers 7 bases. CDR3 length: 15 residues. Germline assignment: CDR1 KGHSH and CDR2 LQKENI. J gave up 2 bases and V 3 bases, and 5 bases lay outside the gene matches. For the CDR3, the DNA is TGTGCCAGCTCACCGGAACTAGCGCTCACAGATACGCAGTATTTT. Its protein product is CASSPELALTDTQYF.

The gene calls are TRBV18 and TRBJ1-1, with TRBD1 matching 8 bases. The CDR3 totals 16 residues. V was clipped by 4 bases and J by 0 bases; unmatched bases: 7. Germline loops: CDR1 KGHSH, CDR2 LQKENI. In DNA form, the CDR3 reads TGTGCCAGCTCACTTCCCGCGACAGGGGTGAACACTGAAGCTTTCTTT. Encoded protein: CASSLPATGVNTEAFF.

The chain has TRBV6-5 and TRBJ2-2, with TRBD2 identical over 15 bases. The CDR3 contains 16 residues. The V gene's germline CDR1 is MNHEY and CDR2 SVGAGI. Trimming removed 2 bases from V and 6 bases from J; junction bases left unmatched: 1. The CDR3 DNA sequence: TGTGCCAGCAGTTACCGGACTAGCGGGGGGGCCGGGGAGCTGTTTTTT. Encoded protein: CASSYRTSGGAGELFF.

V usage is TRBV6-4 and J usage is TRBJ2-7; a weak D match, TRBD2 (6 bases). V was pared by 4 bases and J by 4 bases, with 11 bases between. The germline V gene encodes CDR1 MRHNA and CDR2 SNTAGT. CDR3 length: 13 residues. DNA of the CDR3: TGTGCCAGCAGTGTAGAAGCGGGTTACGAGCAGTACTTC. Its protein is CASSVEAGYEQYF.

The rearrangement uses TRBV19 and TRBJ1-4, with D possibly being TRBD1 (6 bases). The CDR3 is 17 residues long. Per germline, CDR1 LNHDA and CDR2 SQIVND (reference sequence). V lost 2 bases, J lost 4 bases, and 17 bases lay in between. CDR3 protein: CASSIPRPTGYNEKLFF. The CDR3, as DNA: TGTGCCAGTAGTATACCTCGCCCGACAGGTTATAATGAAAAACTGTTTTTT.

CDR3 sequence: CASSLVGQGAQNEKLFF. DNA of the CDR3: TGTGCCAGCAGTTTAGTGGGACAGGGGGCACAAAATGAAAAACTGTTTTTT. The chain carries TRBV27 and TRBJ1-4; 12 nucleotides agree with TRBD1. V dropped 2 bases and J dropped 5; count of bases not matched to a gene: 6. The CDR3 totals 17 residues. CDR1 MNHEY and CDR2 SMNVEV come from the germline V gene (reference sequence).

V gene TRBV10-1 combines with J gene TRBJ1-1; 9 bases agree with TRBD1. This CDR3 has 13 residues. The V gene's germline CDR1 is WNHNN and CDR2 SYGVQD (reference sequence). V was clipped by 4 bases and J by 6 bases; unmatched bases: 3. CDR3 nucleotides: TGCGCCAGCAGTGGAGGGACAGGGTCTGAAGCTTTCTTT. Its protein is CASSGGTGSEAFF.

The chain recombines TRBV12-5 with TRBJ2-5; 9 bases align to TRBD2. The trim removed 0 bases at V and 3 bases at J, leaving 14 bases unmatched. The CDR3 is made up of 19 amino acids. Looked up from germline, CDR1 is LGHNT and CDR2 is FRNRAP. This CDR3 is CASGLVQSGGPNIKETQYF. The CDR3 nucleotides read TGTGCTAGTGGTTTGGTACAAAGCGGGGGGCCGAATATAAAAGAGACCCAGTACTTC.

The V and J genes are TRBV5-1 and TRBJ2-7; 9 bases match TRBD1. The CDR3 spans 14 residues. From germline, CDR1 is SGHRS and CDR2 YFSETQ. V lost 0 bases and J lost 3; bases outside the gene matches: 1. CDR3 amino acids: CASSLVGQGYEQYF. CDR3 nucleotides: TGCGCCAGCAGCTTGGTGGGACAGGGCTACGAGCAGTACTTC.

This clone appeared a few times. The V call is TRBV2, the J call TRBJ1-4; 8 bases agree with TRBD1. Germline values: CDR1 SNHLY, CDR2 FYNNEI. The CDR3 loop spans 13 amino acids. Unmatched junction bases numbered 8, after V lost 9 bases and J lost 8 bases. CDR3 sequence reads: CASRTGMLEKLFF. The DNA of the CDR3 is TGTGCCAGTAGGACAGGGATGTTAGAAAAACTGTTTTTT.

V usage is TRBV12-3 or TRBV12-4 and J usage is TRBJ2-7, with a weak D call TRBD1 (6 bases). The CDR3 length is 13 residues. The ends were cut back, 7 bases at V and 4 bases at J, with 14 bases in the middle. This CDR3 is CASTLGQLYEQYF. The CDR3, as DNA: TGTGCCAGCACCCTCGGACAGCTTTACGAGCAGTACTTC.

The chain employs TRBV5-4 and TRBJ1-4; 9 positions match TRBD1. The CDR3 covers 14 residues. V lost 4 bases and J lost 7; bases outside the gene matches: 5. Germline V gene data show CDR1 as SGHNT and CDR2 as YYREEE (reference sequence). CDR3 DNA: TGTGCCAGCAGCCGCGACAGGGGGAGTGAAAAACTGTTTTTT. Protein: CASSRDRGSEKLFF.

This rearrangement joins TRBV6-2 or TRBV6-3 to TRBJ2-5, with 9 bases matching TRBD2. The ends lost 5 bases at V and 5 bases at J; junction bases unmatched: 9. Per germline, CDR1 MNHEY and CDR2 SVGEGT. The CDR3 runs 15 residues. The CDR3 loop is CASSPERGVAETQYF. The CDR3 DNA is TGTGCCAGCAGTCCAGAGCGGGGGGTAGCTGAGACCCAGTACTTC.

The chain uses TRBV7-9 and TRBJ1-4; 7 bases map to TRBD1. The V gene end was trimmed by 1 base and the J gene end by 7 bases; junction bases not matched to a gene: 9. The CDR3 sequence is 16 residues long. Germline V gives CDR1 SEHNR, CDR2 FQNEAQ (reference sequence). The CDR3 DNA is TGTGCCAGCAGCTTAGTCCTCACAGGGGCCGGTGAAAAACTGTTTTTT. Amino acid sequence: CASSLVLTGAGEKLFF.

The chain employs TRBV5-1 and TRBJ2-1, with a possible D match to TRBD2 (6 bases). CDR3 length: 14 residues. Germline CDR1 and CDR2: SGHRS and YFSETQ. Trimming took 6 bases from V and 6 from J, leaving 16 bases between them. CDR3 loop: CASNQGLDTNEQFF. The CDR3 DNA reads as TGCGCCAGCAATCAGGGACTGGACACCAATGAGCAGTTCTTC.